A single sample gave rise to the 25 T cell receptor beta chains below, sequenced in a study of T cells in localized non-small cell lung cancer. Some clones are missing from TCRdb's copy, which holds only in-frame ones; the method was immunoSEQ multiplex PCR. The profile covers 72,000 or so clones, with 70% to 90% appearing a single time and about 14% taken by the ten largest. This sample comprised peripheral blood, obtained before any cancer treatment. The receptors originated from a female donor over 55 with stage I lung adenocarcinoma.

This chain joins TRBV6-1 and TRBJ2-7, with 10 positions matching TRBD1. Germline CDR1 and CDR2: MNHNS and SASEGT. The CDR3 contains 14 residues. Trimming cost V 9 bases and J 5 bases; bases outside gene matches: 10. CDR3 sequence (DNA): TGTGCCAGTCTGTTTGGACAGGGGGGTCACGAGCAGTACTTC. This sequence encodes CASLFGQGGHEQYF.

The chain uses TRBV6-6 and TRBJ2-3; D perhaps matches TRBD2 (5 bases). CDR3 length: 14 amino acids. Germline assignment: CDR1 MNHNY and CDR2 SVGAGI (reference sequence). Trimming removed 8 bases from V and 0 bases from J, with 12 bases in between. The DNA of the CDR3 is TGTGCCAGCTCATGGGGAGCCAGCACAGATACGCAGTATTTT. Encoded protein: CASSWGASTDTQYF.

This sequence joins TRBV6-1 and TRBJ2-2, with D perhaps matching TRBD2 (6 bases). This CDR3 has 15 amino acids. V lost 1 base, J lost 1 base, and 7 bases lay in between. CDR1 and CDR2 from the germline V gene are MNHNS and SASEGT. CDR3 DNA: TGTGCCAGCAGTGAAGGGACTAAGAACACCGGGGAGCTGTTTTTT. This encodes CASSEGTKNTGELFF.

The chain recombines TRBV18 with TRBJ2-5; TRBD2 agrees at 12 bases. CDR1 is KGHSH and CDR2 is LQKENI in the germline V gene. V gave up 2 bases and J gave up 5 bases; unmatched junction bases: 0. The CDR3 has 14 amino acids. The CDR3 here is CASSPGTSGETQYF. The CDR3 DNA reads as TGTGCCAGCTCACCAGGGACTAGCGGGGAGACCCAGTACTTC.

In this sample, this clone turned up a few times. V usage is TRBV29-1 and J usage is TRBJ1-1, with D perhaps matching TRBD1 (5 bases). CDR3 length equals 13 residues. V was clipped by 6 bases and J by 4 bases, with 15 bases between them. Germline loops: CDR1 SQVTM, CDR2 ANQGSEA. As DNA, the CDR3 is TGCAGCGTGGCCCGTAGGAGGGGCACTGAAGCTTTCTTT. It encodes CSVARRRGTEAFF.

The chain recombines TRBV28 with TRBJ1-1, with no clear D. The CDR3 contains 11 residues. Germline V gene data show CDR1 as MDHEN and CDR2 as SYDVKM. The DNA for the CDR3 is TGTGCAGCCCGACGGTACACTGAAGCTTTCTTT. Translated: CAARRYTEAFF.

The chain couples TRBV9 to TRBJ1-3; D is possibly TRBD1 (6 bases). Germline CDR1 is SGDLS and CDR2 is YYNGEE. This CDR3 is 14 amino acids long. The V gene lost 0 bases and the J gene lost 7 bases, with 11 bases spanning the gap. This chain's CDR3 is CASSVGGQTNTIYF. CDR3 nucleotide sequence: TGTGCCAGCAGCGTAGGCGGACAGACCAACACCATATATTTT.

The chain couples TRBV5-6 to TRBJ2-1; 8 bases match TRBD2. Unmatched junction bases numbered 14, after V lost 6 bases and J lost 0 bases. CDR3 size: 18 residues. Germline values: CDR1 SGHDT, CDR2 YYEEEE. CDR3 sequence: CASIKWLAGNPSYNEQFF. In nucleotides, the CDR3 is TGTGCCAGCATCAAGTGGTTAGCGGGGAACCCCTCCTACAATGAGCAGTTCTTC.

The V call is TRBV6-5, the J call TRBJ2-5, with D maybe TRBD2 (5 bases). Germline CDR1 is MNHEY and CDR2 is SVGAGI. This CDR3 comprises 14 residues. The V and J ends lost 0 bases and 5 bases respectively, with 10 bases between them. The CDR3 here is CASSYSGVEETQYF. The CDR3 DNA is TGTGCCAGCAGTTACTCGGGAGTAGAGGAGACCCAGTACTTC.

DNA for the CDR3: TGTGCCAGCTCACCACAAGGGGCTAGCACAGATACGCAGTATTTT. Translating it yields CASSPQGASTDTQYF. The chain employs TRBV18 and TRBJ2-3; tentatively, D is TRBD1 (5 bases). CDR1 is KGHSH, CDR2 LQKENI, per germline. Trimming stripped 1 base from V and 0 bases from J, with 8 bases between. The CDR3 has 15 amino acids.

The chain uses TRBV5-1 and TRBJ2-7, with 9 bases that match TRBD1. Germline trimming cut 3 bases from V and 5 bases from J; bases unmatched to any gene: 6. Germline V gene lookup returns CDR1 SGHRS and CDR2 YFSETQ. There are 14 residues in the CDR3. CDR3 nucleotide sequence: TGCGCCAGCAGCTCACAGGGGGCGCTGAACGAGCAGTACTTC. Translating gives CASSSQGALNEQYF.

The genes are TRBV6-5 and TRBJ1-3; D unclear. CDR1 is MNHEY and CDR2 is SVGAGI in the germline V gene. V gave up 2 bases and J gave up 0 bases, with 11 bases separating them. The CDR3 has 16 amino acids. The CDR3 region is CASSYGPPVSGNTIYF. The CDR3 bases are TGTGCCAGCAGTTACGGGCCACCAGTCTCTGGAAACACCATATATTTT.

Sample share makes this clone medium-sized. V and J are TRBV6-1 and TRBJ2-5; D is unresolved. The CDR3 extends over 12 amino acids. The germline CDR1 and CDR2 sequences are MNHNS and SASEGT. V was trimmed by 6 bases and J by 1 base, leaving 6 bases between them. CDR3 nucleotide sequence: TGTGCCAGCAGGGACGGCCAAGAGACCCAGTACTTC. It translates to CASRDGQETQYF.

CDR3 nucleotides: TGTGCCAGTAGGACTAGCGGGGGATCAGCTACGCAGTATTTT. This sequence encodes CASRTSGGSATQYF. The chain carries TRBV2 and TRBJ2-3, with TRBD2 matching 13 bases. The junction had 8 bases not matched to a gene; V was cut back by 9 bases and J by 8 bases. Per the germline V gene, CDR1 is SNHLY and CDR2 is FYNNEI. This CDR3 comprises 14 residues. Combining the CDR3 with reference TRBV2 and TRBJ2-3 gives the whole variable domain EPEVTQTPSHQVTQMGQEVILRCVPISNHLYFYWYRQILGQKVEFLVSFYNNEISEKSEIFDDQFSVERPDGSNFTLKIRSTKLEDSAMYFCASRTSGGSATQYFGPGTRLTVL.

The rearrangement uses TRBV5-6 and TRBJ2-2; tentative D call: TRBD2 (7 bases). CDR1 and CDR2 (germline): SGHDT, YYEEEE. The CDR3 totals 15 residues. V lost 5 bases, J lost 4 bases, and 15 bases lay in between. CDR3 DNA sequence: TGTGCCAGCAGGGGGAGGGGGGAGCCCACCGGGGAGCTGTTTTTT. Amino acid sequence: CASRGRGEPTGELFF.

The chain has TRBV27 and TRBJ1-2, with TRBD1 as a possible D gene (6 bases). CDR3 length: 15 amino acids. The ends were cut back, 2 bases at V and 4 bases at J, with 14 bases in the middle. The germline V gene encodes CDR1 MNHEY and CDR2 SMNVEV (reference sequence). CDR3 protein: CASSLTPQDSYGYTF. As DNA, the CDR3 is TGTGCCAGCAGTTTAACCCCCCAGGACAGCTATGGCTACACCTTC.

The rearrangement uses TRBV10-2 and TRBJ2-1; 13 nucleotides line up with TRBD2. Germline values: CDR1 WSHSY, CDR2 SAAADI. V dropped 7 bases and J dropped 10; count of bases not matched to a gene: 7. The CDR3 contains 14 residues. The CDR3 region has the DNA TGCGCCAGCACCACGACTAGCGGGAGGAGCGAGCAGTTCTTC. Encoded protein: CASTTTSGRSEQFF.

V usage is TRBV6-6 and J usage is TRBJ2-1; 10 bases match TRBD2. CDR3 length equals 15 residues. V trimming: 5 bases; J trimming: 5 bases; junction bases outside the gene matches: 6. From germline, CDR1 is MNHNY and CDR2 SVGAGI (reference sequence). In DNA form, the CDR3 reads TGTGCCAGCAGTCCGCGGACTAGCGGAAACAATGAGCAGTTCTTC. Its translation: CASSPRTSGNNEQFF.

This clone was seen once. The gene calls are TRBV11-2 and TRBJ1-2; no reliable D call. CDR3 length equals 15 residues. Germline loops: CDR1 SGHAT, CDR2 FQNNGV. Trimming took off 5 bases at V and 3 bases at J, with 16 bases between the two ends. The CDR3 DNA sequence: TGTGCCAGCAGCCCAGGTTGGGGATTTGACTATGGCTACACCTTC. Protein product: CASSPGWGFDYGYTF.

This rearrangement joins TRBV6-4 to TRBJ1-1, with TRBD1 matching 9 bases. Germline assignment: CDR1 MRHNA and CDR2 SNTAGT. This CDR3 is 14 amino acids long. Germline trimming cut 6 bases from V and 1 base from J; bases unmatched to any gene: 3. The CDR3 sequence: CASRETGGNTEAFF. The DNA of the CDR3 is TGTGCCAGCAGGGAGACAGGGGGGAACACTGAAGCTTTCTTT.

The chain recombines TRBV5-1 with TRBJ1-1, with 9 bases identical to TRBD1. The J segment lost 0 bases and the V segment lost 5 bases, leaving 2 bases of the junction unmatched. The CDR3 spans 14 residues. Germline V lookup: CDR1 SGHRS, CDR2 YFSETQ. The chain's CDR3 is CASRDRGMNTEAFF. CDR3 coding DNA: TGCGCCAGCAGGGACAGGGGAATGAACACTGAAGCTTTCTTT.

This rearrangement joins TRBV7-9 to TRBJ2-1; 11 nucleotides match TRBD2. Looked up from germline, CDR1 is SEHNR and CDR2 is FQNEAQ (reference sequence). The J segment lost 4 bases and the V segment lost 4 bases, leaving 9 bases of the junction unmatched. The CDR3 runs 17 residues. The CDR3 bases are TGTGCCAGCAGCTCCTTAGCGGGGGGGAACCAGTACAATGAGCAGTTCTTC. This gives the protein CASSSLAGGNQYNEQFF.

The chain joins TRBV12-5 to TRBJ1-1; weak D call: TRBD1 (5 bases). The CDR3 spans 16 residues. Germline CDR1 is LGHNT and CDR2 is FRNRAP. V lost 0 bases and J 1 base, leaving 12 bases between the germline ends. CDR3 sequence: CASGLVIWGENTEAFF. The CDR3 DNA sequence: TGTGCTAGTGGTTTGGTAATTTGGGGGGAGAACACTGAAGCTTTCTTT.

This CDR3 reads CASSMFEREGEQYF. The CDR3 bases are TGTGCCAGTAGTATGTTTGAGCGGGAGGGCGAGCAGTACTTC. The chain joins TRBV19 to TRBJ2-7; 10 bases agree with TRBD2. The trim removed 3 bases at V and 6 bases at J, leaving 5 bases unmatched. From germline, CDR1 is LNHDA and CDR2 SQIVND (reference sequence). The CDR3 runs to 14 residues.

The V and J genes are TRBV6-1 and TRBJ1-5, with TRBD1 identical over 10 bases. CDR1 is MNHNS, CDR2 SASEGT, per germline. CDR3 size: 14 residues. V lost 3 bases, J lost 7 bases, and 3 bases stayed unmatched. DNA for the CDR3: TGTGCCAGCAGTGAGGGGACAGGGGTCCAGCCCCAGCATTTT. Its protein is CASSEGTGVQPQHF.